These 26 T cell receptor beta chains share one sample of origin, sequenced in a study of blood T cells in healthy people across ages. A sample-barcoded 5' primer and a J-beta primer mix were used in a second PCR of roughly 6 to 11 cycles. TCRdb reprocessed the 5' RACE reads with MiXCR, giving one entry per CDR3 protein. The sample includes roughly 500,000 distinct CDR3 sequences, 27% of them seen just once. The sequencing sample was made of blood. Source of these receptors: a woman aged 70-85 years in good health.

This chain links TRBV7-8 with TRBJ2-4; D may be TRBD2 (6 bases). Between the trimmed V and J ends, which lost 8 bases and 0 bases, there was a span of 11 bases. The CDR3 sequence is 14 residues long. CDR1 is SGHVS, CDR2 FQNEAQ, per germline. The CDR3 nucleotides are TGTGCCAGCGCCGCGGGACTAGCCAAAAACATTCAGTACTTC. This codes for CASAAGLAKNIQYF.

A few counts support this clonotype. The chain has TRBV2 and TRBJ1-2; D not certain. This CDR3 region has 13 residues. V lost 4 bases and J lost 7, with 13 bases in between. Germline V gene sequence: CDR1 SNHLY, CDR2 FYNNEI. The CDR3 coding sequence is TGTGCCAGCAGTGTAGTAAGGGAGGGTGGCTACACCTTC. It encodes CASSVVREGGYTF. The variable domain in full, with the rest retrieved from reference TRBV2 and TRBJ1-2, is EPEVTQTPSHQVTQMGQEVILRCVPISNHLYFYWYRQILGQKVEFLVSFYNNEISEKSEIFDDQFSVERPDGSNFTLKIRSTKLEDSAMYFCASSVVREGGYTFGSGTRLTVV.

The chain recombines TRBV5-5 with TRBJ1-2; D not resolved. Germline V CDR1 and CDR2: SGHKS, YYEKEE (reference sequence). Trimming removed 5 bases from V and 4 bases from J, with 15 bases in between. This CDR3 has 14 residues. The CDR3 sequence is CASREIRRGYGYTF. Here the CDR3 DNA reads TGTGCCAGCAGAGAGATTCGACGGGGCTATGGCTACACCTTC.

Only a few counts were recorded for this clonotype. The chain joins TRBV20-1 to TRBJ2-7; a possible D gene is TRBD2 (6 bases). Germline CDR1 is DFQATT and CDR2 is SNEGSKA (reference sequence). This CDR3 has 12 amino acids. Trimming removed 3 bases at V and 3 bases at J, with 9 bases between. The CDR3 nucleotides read TGCAGTGCTAGTACTAGCAACTACGAGCAGTACTTC. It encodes CSASTSNYEQYF.

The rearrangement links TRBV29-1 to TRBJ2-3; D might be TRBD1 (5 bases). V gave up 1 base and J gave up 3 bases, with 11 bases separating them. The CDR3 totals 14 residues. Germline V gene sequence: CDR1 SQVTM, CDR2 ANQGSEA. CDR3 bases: TGCAGCGTTGAAGTGGCAGGGTTGACAGATACGCAGTATTTT. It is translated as CSVEVAGLTDTQYF.

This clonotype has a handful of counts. The chain's CDR3 is CASSEVPEGYGYTF. The CDR3 nucleotides read TGTGCCAGCAGTGAGGTTCCGGAGGGGTATGGCTACACCTTC. The V and J genes are TRBV2 and TRBJ1-2, with D tentatively TRBD1 (5 bases). V lost 3 bases, J lost 5 bases, and 13 bases lay in between. Germline loops: CDR1 SNHLY, CDR2 FYNNEI. The CDR3 contains 14 residues.

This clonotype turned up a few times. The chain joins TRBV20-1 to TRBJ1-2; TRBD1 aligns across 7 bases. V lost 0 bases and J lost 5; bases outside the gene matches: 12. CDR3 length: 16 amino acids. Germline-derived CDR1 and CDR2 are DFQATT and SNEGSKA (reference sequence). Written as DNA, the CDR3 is TGCAGTGCTAGAGATCCTCGGGTAGGGGGCGTATATGGCTACACCTTC. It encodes CSARDPRVGGVYGYTF.

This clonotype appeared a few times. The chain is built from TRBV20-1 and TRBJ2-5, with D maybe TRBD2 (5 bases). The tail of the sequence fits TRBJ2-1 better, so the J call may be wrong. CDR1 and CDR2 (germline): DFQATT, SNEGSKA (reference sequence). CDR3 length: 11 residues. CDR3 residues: CSARGGFEQFF. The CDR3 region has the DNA TGCAGTGCTAGGGGCGGGTTTGAGCAGTTCTTC.

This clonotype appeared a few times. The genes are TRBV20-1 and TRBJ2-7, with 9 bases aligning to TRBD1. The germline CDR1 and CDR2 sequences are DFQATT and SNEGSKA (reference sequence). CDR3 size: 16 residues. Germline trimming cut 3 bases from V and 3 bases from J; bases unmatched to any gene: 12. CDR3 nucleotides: TGCAGTGCTAGGGAATCACATCGGACAGGGGACTACGAGCAGTACTTC. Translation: CSARESHRTGDYEQYF.

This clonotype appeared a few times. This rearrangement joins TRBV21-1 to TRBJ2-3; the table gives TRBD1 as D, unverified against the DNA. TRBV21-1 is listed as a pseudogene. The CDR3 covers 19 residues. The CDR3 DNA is TGTGCCAGCAGCAAGGGGACCCTACTAAAGGGATCGGGGGCAGATACGCAGTATTTT. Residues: CASSKGTLLKGSGADTQYF.

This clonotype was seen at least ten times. CDR3 nucleotides: TGCAGTGCTAGAAAGCCCGGGACAGGGATCTACGAGCAGTACTTC. It is translated as CSARKPGTGIYEQYF. The V call is TRBV20-1, the J call TRBJ2-7, with 9 positions matching TRBD1. Looked up from germline, CDR1 is DFQATT and CDR2 is SNEGSKA (reference sequence). CDR3 length equals 15 residues. V lost 2 bases and J lost 3; bases outside the gene matches: 8.

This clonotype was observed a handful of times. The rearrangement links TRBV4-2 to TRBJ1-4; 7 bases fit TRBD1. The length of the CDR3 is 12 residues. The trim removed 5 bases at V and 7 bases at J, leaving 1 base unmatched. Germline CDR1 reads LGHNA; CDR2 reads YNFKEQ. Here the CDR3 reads CASSWDSEKLFF. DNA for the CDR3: TGTGCCAGCAGCTGGGACAGTGAAAAACTGTTTTTT.

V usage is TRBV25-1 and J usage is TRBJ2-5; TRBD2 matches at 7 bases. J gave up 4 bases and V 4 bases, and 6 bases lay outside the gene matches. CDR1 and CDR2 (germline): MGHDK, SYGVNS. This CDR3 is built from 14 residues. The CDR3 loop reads CASSGTGGSETQYF. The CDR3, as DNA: TGTGCCAGCAGTGGCACGGGGGGTTCAGAGACCCAGTACTTC.

The CDR3 protein is CASSLAGAGEAFF. The CDR3 region has the DNA TGTGCCAGCAGCCTGGCGGGGGCCGGTGAAGCTTTCTTT. This sequence joins TRBV5-6 and TRBJ1-1, with D possibly matching TRBD1 (6 bases). Deletions cut 4 bases from V and 7 bases from J, with 14 bases between. Per germline, CDR1 SGHDT and CDR2 YYEEEE. CDR3 length: 13 residues.

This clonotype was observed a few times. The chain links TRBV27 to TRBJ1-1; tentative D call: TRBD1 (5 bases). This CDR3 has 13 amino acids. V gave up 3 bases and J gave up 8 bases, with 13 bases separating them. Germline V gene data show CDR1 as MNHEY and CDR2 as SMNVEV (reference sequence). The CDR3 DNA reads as TGTGCCAGCAGTTTTATTGCAGGGAACGAAGCTTTCTTT. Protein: CASSFIAGNEAFF.

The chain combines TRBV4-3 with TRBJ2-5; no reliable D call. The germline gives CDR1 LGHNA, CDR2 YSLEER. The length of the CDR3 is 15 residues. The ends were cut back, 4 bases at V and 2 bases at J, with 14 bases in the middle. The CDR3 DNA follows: TGCGCCAGCAGCCCCAGTTACCCCACACAAGAGACCCAGTACTTC. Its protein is CASSPSYPTQETQYF.

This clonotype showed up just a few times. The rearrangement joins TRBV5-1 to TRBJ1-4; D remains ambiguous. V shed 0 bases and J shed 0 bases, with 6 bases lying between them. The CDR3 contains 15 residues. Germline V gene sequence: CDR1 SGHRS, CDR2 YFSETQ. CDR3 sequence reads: CASSLAQSTNEKLFF. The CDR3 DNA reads TGCGCCAGCAGCTTGGCGCAGTCAACTAATGAAAAACTGTTTTTT.

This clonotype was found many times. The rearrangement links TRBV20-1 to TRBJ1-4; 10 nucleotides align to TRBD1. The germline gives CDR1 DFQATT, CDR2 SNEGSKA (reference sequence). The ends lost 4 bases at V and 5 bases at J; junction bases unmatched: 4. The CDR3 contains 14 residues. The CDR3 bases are TGCAGTGCTAAAGGGGGACAGGGGAATGAAAAACTGTTTTTT. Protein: CSAKGGQGNEKLFF.

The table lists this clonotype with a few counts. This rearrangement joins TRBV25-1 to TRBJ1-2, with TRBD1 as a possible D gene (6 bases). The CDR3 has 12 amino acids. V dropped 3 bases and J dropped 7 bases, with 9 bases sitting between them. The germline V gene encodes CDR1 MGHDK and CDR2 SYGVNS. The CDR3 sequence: CASSDRGFGYTF. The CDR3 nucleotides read TGTGCCAGCAGTGACAGGGGTTTTGGCTACACCTTC.

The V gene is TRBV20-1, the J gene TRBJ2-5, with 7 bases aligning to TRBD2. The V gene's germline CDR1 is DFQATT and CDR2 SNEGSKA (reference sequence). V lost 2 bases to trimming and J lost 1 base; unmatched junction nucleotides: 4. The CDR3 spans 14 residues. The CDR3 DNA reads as TGCAGTGCTAGATTGGGGACTACCCAAGAGACCCAGTACTTC. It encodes CSARLGTTQETQYF.

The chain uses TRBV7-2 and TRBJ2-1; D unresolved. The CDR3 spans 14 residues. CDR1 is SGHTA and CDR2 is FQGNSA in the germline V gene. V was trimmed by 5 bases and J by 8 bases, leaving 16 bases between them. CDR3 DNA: TGTGCCAGCAGCCCGCAGCTCCATGGGGATGAGCAGTTCTTC. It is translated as CASSPQLHGDEQFF.

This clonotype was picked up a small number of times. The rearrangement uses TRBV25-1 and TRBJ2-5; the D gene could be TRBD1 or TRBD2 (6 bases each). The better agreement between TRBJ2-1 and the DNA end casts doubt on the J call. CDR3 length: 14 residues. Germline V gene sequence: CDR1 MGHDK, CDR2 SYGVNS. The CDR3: CASSEGGRYNEQFF. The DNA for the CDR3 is TGTGCCAGCAGTGAGGGGGGCAGGTACAATGAGCAGTTCTTC.

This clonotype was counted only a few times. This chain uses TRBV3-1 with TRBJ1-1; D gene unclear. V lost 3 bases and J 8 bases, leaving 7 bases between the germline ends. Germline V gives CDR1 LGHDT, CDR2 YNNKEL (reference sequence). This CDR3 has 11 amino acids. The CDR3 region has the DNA TGTGCCAGCAGCCAGTACGGCGAAGCTTTCTTT. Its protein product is CASSQYGEAFF.

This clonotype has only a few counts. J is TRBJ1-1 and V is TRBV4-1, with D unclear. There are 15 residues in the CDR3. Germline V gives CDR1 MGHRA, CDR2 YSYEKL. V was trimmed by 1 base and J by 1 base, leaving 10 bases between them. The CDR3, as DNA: TGCGCCAGCAGCCAAGTACGTGAAGCGAACACTGAAGCTTTCTTT. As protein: CASSQVREANTEAFF.

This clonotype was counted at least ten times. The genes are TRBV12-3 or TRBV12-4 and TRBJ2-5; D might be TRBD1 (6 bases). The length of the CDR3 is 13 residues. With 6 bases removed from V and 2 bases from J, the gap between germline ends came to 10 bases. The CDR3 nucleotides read TGTGCCAGCAGCTTGGACAGTCAAGAGACCCAGTACTTC. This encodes CASSLDSQETQYF.

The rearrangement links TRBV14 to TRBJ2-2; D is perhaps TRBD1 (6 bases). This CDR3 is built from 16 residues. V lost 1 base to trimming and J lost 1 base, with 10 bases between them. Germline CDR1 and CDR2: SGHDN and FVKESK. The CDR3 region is CASSQVGRGNTGELFF. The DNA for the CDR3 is TGTGCCAGCAGCCAAGTTGGCAGGGGGAACACCGGGGAGCTGTTTTTT.